The 7 T cell receptor beta chains presented below share a single source sample, sequenced in a study of shared clonotypes between healthy human individuals. Assay: immunoSEQ multiplex PCR; the TCRdb copy retains only in-frame clones and omits some. The data show around 1.5 million clones, 95% to 99% seen once. Sequencing was carried out using naive CD4+ T cells sorted from blood. Subset indicated: CD45RA+ positively selected. Receptor source: a young man in good health.

The rearrangement uses TRBV10-3 and TRBJ2-1; TRBD1 aligns across 9 bases. Germline values: CDR1 ENHRY, CDR2 SYGVKD. The CDR3 runs 16 residues. V was pared by 6 bases and J by 7 bases, with 13 bases of the junction left unmatched. The CDR3 loop reads CAISGLGQGTRNEQFF. DNA for the CDR3: TGTGCCATCAGCGGCCTGGGACAGGGAACACGGAATGAGCAGTTCTTC.

Remarks on this clone: This sample includes further DNA sequences coding for the same CDR3. The rearrangement links TRBV7-9 to TRBJ1-3; D unresolved. The CDR3 extends over 12 amino acids. Germline V CDR1 and CDR2: SEHNR, FQNEAQ (reference sequence). The V end was cut by 1 base, the J end by 4 bases, with 2 bases between. The CDR3 reads CASSLEGNTIYF. CDR3 in DNA: TGTGCCAGCAGCTTAGAGGGAAACACCATATATTTT. Together with reference TRBV7-9 and TRBJ1-3, the CDR3 gives the full variable domain: DTGVSQNPRHKITKRGQNVTFRCDPISEHNRLYWYRQTLGQGPEFLTYFQNEAQLEKSRLLSDRFSAERPKGSFSTLEIQRTEQGDSAMYLCASSLEGNTIYFGEGSWLTVV.

CDR3 loop: CASSLPKQGAKNIQYF. The CDR3, as DNA: TGTGCCAGCAGCTTGCCAAAGCAGGGAGCCAAAAACATTCAGTACTTC. The genes are TRBV7-8 and TRBJ2-4, with D perhaps matching TRBD1 (5 bases). CDR1 and CDR2 (germline): SGHVS, FQNEAQ. The CDR3 extends over 16 amino acids. The germline V and J ends were trimmed by 3 bases and 0 bases, with 12 bases remaining between them.

This CDR3 reads CASSQGWPVGSETQYF. Here the CDR3 DNA reads TGTGCCAGCAGCCAAGGATGGCCAGTGGGTTCAGAGACCCAGTACTTC. The genes are TRBV14 and TRBJ2-5; D remains ambiguous. The V and J ends lost 1 base and 4 bases respectively, with 16 bases between them. The CDR3 extends over 16 amino acids. Germline lookup yields CDR1 SGHDN and CDR2 FVKESK.

Details on this clone: This sample also contains other DNA sequences that code for the same CDR3. The gene calls are TRBV7-2 and TRBJ2-1; D is ambiguous. CDR1 SGHTA and CDR2 FQGNSA come from the germline V gene. Trimming cost V 1 base and J 1 base, with 8 bases left between them. This CDR3 is 15 amino acids long. This CDR3 reads CASSLGASSYNEQFF. CDR3 DNA: TGTGCCAGCAGCTTAGGGGCCTCTTCCTACAATGAGCAGTTCTTC.

The J gene is TRBJ1-1, the V gene TRBV19; TRBD1 might be the D (6 bases). Trimming pared 6 bases from V and 2 bases from J, leaving 10 bases between. The CDR3 totals 13 residues. Per germline, CDR1 LNHDA and CDR2 SQIVND (reference sequence). CDR3 sequence (DNA): TGTGCCAGTAGGACAGGCATAAACACTGAAGCTTTCTTT. Amino acid sequence: CASRTGINTEAFF.

This sequence joins TRBV9 and TRBJ1-3, with 7 bases that match TRBD1. The CDR3 has 15 residues. The trim removed 2 bases at V and 1 base at J, leaving 3 bases unmatched. CDR1 and CDR2 from the germline V gene are SGDLS and YYNGEE. The chain's CDR3 is CASSVTGLSGNTIYF. CDR3 sequence (DNA): TGTGCCAGCAGCGTGACAGGGCTTTCTGGAAACACCATATATTTT.